These 16 T cell receptor beta chains were sequenced from one sample in a study of shared clonotypes between healthy human individuals. CD8 cells classed as naive were CD45RO-negative and positively selected for CCR7, excluding terminally differentiated effector memory CD45RA+ cells. Assay: immunoSEQ multiplex PCR; the TCRdb copy retains only in-frame clones and omits some. This repertoire shows hundreds of thousands of clones, 90% to 97% found once; its top ten account for about 0.12%. The sample was naive CD8+ T cells sorted from blood. The receptors were sampled from a woman aged 25 to 39 in good health.

This chain uses TRBV5-4 with TRBJ2-7; D gene uncertain. This CDR3 has 12 residues. Trimming removed 0 bases at V and 6 bases at J, with 7 bases between. The germline gives CDR1 SGHNT, CDR2 YYREEE (reference sequence). CDR3 in DNA: TGTGCCAGCAGCTTGGAGGGATTCGAGCAGTACTTC. Translated: CASSLEGFEQYF.

This rearrangement joins TRBV7-8 to TRBJ2-1; 16 bases match TRBD2. The CDR3 is 17 amino acids. Germline V lookup: CDR1 SGHVS, CDR2 FQNEAQ. Losses at the gene ends were 3 bases for V and 4 bases for J; bases not matched to a gene: 3. CDR3 coding DNA: TGTGCCAGCAGCTTGGGACTAGCGGGAGGGCTGTACAATGAGCAGTTCTTC. This encodes CASSLGLAGGLYNEQFF.

The chain is built from TRBV29-1 and TRBJ1-2; 9 nucleotides line up with TRBD1. The J segment lost 1 base and the V segment lost 7 bases, leaving 4 bases of the junction unmatched. The CDR3 totals 13 residues. Germline CDR1 and CDR2: SQVTM and ANQGSEA. The CDR3 region has the DNA TGCAGCGATGGGACAGGGCATAACTATGGCTACACCTTC. This codes for CSDGTGHNYGYTF.

CDR3 bases: TGTGCCAGCAGTGAAGCGCTGGCAGTCGCGTCCTACGAGCAGTACTTC. This encodes CASSEALAVASYEQYF. The rearrangement uses TRBV6-1 and TRBJ2-7; D unresolved. V was clipped by 0 bases and J by 1 base, with 13 bases between them. The CDR3 has 16 residues. Germline values: CDR1 MNHNS, CDR2 SASEGT.

In regard to this clone: At one of its ends the junction is not consistent with the germline gene, which may arise from a read error. The rearrangement links TRBV4-1 to TRBJ1-2, with 8 positions matching TRBD1. The germline V gene has CDR1 MGHRA and CDR2 YSYEKL. The CDR3 is 21 amino acids. The CDR3 sequence: CASSQDDEFRDRSQLGYRYTF. DNA for the CDR3: TGCGCCAGCAGCCAAGATGACGAGTTCCGGGACAGGTCCCAACTGGGCTATCGCTACACCTTC.

The chain couples TRBV19 to TRBJ2-7; 10 bases line up with TRBD1. After removal of 5 bases from V and 6 bases from J, the junction contained 7 bases not matched to a gene. The CDR3 is 14 residues long. In germline, CDR1 is LNHDA, CDR2 SQIVND (reference sequence). CDR3 sequence: CASSLGTGVGEQYF. The CDR3 coding sequence is TGTGCCAGTAGTCTCGGGACAGGGGTGGGCGAGCAGTACTTC.

The genes are TRBV28 and TRBJ2-5; D may be TRBD2 (6 bases). Germline V gene sequence: CDR1 MDHEN, CDR2 SYDVKM. The CDR3 totals 16 residues. The germline V and J ends were trimmed by 3 bases and 2 bases, with 16 bases remaining between them. CDR3 bases: TGTGCCAGCAGTTTGGAGCTAGCGAATGCACAAGAGACCCAGTACTTC. Protein product: CASSLELANAQETQYF. Full variable domain (missing parts from reference TRBV28 and TRBJ2-5): DVKVTQSSRYLVKRTGEKVFLECVQDMDHENMFWYRQDPGLGLRLIYFSYDVKMKEKGDIPEGYSVSREKKERFSLILESASTNQTSMYLCASSLELANAQETQYFGPGTRLLVL.

The CDR3 spells CAWRTPTFRSWDYGYTF. DNA for the CDR3: TGTGCCTGGAGAACCCCGACTTTCAGGTCTTGGGACTATGGCTACACCTTC. This chain uses TRBV30 with TRBJ1-2; no firm D call. The germline gives CDR1 GTSNPN, CDR2 SVGIG (reference sequence). V dropped 3 bases and J dropped 3 bases, with 23 bases sitting between them. This CDR3 has 17 residues.

This chain joins TRBV7-8 and TRBJ2-1, with D perhaps TRBD1 (6 bases). Germline assignment: CDR1 SGHVS and CDR2 FQNEAQ. The CDR3 runs to 15 residues. Trimming left V 3 bases short and J 7 bases short, with 16 bases between. The DNA of the CDR3 is TGTGCCAGCAGCTTTCTTGTCAGGGGTCGAAATGAGCAGTTCTTC. Translating it yields CASSFLVRGRNEQFF.

This clone was detected once. The chain has TRBV7-9 and TRBJ2-2; D unresolved. Trimming removed 5 bases from V and 3 bases from J, with 16 bases in between. CDR3 length equals 16 residues. Germline V gene data show CDR1 as SEHNR and CDR2 as FQNEAQ (reference sequence). CDR3 nucleotide sequence: TGTGCCAGCAGCCCAAACTTCTACGGGTACACCGGGGAGCTGTTTTTT. Translating gives CASSPNFYGYTGELFF.

V usage is TRBV11-2 and J usage is TRBJ2-1, with unresolved D. The CDR3 is made up of 14 amino acids. In germline, CDR1 is SGHAT, CDR2 FQNNGV. V was shortened by 5 bases and J by 8 bases, with 16 bases between the two germline ends. The CDR3, as DNA: TGTGCCAGCAGCACCGGACCGACGCGACATGAGCAGTTCTTC. This sequence encodes CASSTGPTRHEQFF.

This clone was recorded a few times. The chain carries TRBV9 and TRBJ1-1; D unresolved. Trimming took 4 bases from V and 0 from J, leaving 10 bases between them. The length of the CDR3 is 14 residues. CDR1 SGDLS and CDR2 YYNGEE come from the germline V gene. The chain's CDR3 is CASSPSALNTEAFF. The CDR3 bases are TGTGCCAGCAGCCCCTCGGCCTTGAACACTGAAGCTTTCTTT. Full variable domain (remainder filled in from reference TRBV9 and TRBJ1-1): DSGVTQTPKHLITATGQRVTLRCSPRSGDLSVYWYQQSLDQGLQFLIQYYNGEERAKGNILERFSAQQFPDLHSELNLSSLELGDSALYFCASSPSALNTEAFFGQGTRLTVV.

On this clone itself: The same CDR3 arises from other DNA sequences in this sample as well. This sequence joins TRBV7-3 and TRBJ2-3, with 7 bases fitting TRBD1. After removal of 6 bases from V and 1 base from J, the junction contained 4 bases not matched to a gene. The CDR3 consists of 14 residues. Germline loops: CDR1 SGHTA, CDR2 FQGTGA. The CDR3 DNA sequence: TGTGCCAGCAGTTCCGGACAGGGCACAGATACGCAGTATTTT. As protein: CASSSGQGTDTQYF.

As DNA, the CDR3 is TGCGCCAGCAGCTTGGAGGCAGGGGGCTTCTACGAGCAGTACTTC. Translated, it gives CASSLEAGGFYEQYF. The V and J genes are TRBV5-1 and TRBJ2-7; 8 bases line up with TRBD1. CDR1 is SGHRS and CDR2 is YFSETQ in the germline V gene. The CDR3 has 15 amino acids. J was trimmed by 3 bases and V by 0 bases; bases with no gene match: 5.

This chain connects TRBV7-2 to TRBJ2-5, with 10 bases identical to TRBD1. After removal of 4 bases from V and 4 bases from J, the junction contained 9 bases not matched to a gene. Germline CDR1 and CDR2: SGHTA and FQGNSA. There are 16 residues in the CDR3. The CDR3 is CASSSYRDRGGETQYF. The CDR3, as DNA: TGTGCCAGCAGCTCCTACCGGGACAGGGGAGGAGAGACCCAGTACTTC. Full variable domain (missing parts from reference TRBV7-2 and TRBJ2-5): GAGVSQSPSNKVTEKGKDVELRCDPISGHTALYWYRQSLGQGLEFLIYFQGNSAPDKSGLPSDRFSAERTGGSVSTLTIQRTQQEDSAVYLCASSSYRDRGGETQYFGPGTRLLVL.

Only a few counts were recorded for this clone. The CDR3 here is CASSQAGTGAFF. DNA for the CDR3: TGCGCCAGCAGCCAAGCCGGGACAGGTGCTTTCTTT. J is TRBJ1-1 and V is TRBV4-1; 8 bases are shared with TRBD1. Germline CDR1 MGHRA, CDR2 YSYEKL. The V and J ends lost 1 base and 11 bases, in that order; junction bases with no gene match: 3. The CDR3 sequence is 12 residues long.